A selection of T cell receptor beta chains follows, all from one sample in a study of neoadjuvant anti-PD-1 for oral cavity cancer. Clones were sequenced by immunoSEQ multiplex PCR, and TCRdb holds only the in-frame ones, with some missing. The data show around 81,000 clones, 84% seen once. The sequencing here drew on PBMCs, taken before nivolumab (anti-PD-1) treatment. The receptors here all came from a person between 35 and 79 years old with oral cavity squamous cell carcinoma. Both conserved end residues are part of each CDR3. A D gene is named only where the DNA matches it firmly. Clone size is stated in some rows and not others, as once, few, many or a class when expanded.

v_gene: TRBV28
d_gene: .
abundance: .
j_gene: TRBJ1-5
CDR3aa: CASSLSLGGGSNQPQHF
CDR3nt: TGTGCCAGCAGTCTTTCCCTTGGGGGGGGCAGCAATCAGCCCCAGCATTTT

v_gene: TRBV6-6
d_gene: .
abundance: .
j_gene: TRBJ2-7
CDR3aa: CASSYSQTRYEQYF
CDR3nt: TGTGCCAGCAGTTACTCTCAAACTAGGTACGAGCAGTACTTC

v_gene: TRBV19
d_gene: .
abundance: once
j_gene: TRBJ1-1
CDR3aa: CASSTRAGGNTEAFF
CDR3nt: TGTGCCAGTAGCACCCGGGCGGGGGGAAACACTGAAGCTTTCTTT

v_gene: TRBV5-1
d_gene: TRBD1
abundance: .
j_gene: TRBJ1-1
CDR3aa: CASSTGQYNTEAFF
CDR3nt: TGCGCCAGCAGCACGGGACAGTACAACACTGAAGCTTTCTTT

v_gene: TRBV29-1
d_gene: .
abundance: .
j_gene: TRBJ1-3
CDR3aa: CSVVGGPGNTIYF
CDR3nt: TGCAGCGTTGTAGGGGGACCTGGAAACACCATATATTTT

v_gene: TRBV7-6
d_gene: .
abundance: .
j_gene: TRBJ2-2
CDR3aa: CASSTRGPSDTGELFF
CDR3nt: TGTGCCAGCAGCACTCGAGGACCTTCGGACACCGGGGAGCTGTTTTTT

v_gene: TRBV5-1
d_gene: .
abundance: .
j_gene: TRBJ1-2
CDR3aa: CASSLQAAEANYGYTF
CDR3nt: TGCGCCAGCAGCCTGCAAGCGGCAGAAGCTAACTATGGCTACACCTTC

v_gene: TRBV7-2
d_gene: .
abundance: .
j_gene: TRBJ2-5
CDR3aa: CASSFQQGPETQYF
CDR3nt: TGTGCCAGCAGCTTTCAACAGGGTCCAGAGACCCAGTACTTC

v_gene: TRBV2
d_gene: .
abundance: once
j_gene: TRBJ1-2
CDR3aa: CASSAIGNYGYTF
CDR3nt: TGTGCCAGCAGCGCAATAGGGAACTATGGCTACACCTTC

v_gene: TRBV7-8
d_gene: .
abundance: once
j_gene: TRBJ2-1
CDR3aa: CASSLVSYNEQFF
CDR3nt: TGTGCCAGCAGCTTAGTTTCCTACAATGAGCAGTTCTTC